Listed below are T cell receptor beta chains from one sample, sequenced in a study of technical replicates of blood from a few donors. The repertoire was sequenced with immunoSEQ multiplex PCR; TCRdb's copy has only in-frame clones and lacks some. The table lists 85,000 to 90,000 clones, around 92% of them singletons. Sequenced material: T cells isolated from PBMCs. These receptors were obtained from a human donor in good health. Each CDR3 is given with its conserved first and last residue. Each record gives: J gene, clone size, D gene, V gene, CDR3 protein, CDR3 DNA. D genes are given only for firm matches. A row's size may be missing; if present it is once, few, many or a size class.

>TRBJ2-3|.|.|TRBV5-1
CASSLERSTDTQYF
TGCGCCAGCAGCTTGGAGAGAAGCACAGATACGCAGTATTTT
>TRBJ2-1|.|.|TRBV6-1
CASRGRLNEQFF
TGTGCCAGCAGGGGGAGGTTGAATGAGCAGTTCTTC
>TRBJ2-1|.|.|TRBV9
CASSVETNPDNEQFF
TGTGCCAGCAGCGTAGAGACTAACCCGGACAATGAGCAGTTCTTC
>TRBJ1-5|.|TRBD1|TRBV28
CASNKDRVNQPQHF
TGTGCCAGCAACAAGGACAGGGTCAATCAGCCCCAGCATTTT
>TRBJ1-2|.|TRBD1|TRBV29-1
CSVAWAGQGSYGYTF
TGCAGCGTTGCATGGGCGGGACAGGGAAGCTATGGCTACACCTTC
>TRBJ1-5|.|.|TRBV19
CASSIVMGGAGQPQHF
TGTGCCAGTAGTATAGTAATGGGGGGGGCAGGCCAGCCCCAGCATTTT
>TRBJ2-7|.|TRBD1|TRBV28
CASMRDRGYEQYF
TGTGCCAGCATGCGGGACAGGGGATACGAGCAGTACTTC
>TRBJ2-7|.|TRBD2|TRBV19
CASSIWPSGRSSYEQYF
TGTGCCAGTAGTATTTGGCCTAGCGGGAGGAGCTCCTACGAGCAGTACTTC
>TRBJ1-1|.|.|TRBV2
CACEWTVENTEAFF
TGTGCCTGCGAGTGGACAGTAGAGAACACTGAAGCTTTCTTT
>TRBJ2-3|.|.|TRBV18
CASSPIPAVTDTQYF
TGTGCCAGCTCACCAATTCCAGCGGTCACAGATACGCAGTATTTT
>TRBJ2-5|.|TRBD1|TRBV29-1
CSAPSRDRGETQYF
TGCAGCGCCCCAAGCCGGGACAGGGGAGAGACCCAGTACTTC
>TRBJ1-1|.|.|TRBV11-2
CASSLGSGPEAFF
TGTGCCAGCAGCTTAGGGTCGGGTCCTGAAGCTTTCTTT
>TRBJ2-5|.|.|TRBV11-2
CASSPHSGTQYF
TGTGCCAGCAGCCCCCATAGTGGGACCCAGTACTTC
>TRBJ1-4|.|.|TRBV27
CASSYLGSHEKLFF
TGTGCCAGCAGTTACCTGGGCAGCCATGAAAAACTGTTTTTT
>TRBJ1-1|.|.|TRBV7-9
CASSLVGGKAEAFF
TGTGCCAGCAGCTTAGTGGGGGGGAAGGCTGAAGCTTTCTTT
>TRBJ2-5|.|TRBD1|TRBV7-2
CASSLVWDREETQYF
TGTGCCAGCAGCTTAGTGTGGGACAGGGAAGAGACCCAGTACTTC
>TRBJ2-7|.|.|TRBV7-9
CASNSWEISYEQYF
TGTGCCAGCAACTCCTGGGAGATTTCCTACGAGCAGTACTTC
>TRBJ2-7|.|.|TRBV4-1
CASSPDNYEQYF
TGCGCCAGCAGCCCCGACAACTACGAGCAGTACTTC
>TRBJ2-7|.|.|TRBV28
CASSLSIEQYF
TGTGCCAGCAGTTTATCCATCGAGCAGTACTTC
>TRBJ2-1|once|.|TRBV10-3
CAIQHEGVGERADEQFF
TGTGCCATCCAACACGAGGGGGTAGGAGAACGGGCGGATGAGCAGTTCTTC
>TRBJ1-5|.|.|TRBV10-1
CASSESENQPQHF
TGCGCCAGCAGTGAGTCAGAGAATCAGCCCCAGCATTTT
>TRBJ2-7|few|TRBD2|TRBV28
CASSHGGLAGAEQYF
TGTGCCAGCAGTCATGGTGGACTAGCGGGAGCCGAGCAGTACTTC
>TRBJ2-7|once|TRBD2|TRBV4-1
CASSLSWLAAYEQYF
TGCGCCAGCAGCCTTAGTTGGCTAGCGGCGTACGAGCAGTACTTC
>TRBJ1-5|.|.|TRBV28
CASSFIQGSGREPQHF
TGTGCCAGCAGTTTTATCCAGGGATCAGGTAGAGAGCCCCAGCATTTT
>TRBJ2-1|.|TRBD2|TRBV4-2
CASSPPLADNEQFF
TGTGCCAGCAGCCCCCCCCTAGCGGATAATGAGCAGTTCTTC
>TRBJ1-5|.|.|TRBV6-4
CASSTGANQPQHF
TGTGCCAGCAGTACAGGAGCTAATCAGCCCCAGCATTTT
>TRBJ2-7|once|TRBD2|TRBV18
CASSPNTASGGPGFYEQYF
TGTGCCAGCTCACCGAACACCGCTAGCGGGGGGCCGGGATTCTACGAGCAGTACTTC
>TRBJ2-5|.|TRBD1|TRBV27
CASSPRDRGLRRETQYF
TGTGCCAGCAGTCCCAGAGACAGGGGGCTAAGGAGGGAGACCCAGTACTTC
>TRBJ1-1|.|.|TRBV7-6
CASSLAMSGTEAFF
TGTGCCAGCAGCTTAGCGATGTCGGGCACTGAAGCTTTCTTT
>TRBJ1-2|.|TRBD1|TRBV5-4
CASTRDRDNYGYTF
TGTGCCAGCACCAGGGACAGGGATAACTATGGCTACACCTTC
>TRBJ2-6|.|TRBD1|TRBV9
CASSQTGGAGANVLTF
TGTGCCAGCAGCCAAACAGGGGGCGCTGGGGCCAACGTCCTGACTTTC
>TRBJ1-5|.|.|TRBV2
CASSDGLRGTVGQPQHF
TGTGCCAGCAGTGATGGGTTAAGGGGCACAGTTGGCCAGCCCCAGCATTTT
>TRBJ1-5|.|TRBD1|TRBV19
CASSHDRGFQPQHF
TGTGCCAGTAGTCACGACAGGGGGTTTCAGCCCCAGCATTTT
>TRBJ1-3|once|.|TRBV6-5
CASSSGLPGTIYF
TGTGCCAGCAGCTCGGGACTCCCGGGCACCATATATTTT
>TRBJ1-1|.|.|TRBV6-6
CASSYSGGNTEAFF
TGTGCCAGCAGTTACTCGGGGGGGAACACTGAAGCTTTCTTT
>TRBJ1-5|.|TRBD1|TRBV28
CASREGALGNQPQHF
TGTGCCAGCCGGGAGGGGGCTCTGGGCAATCAGCCCCAGCATTTT
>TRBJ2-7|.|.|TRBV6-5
CASTNTALTYEQYF
TGTGCCAGCACTAATACCGCGCTCACCTACGAGCAGTACTTC
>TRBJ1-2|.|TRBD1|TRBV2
CASSDQGQARSSDGYTF
TGTGCCAGCAGTGACCAGGGACAGGCTCGGTCCTCGGATGGCTACACCTTC
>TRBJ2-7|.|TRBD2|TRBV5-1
CASSARGGPYEQYF
TGCGCCAGCAGCGCCCGCGGGGGTCCATACGAGCAGTACTTC
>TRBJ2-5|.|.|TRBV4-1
CASSQDEQAQETQYF
TGCGCCAGCAGCCAAGATGAGCAGGCCCAAGAGACCCAGTACTTC
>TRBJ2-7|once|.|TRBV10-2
CASSEAGMGPSLYEQYF
TGCGCCAGCAGTGAGGCGGGTATGGGTCCGAGCCTTTACGAGCAGTACTTC
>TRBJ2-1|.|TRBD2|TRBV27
CASSPSGGPYNEQFF
TGTGCCAGCAGTCCTAGCGGGGGCCCCTACAATGAGCAGTTCTTC
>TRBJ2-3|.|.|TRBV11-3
CASSPRGTDTQYF
TGTGCCAGCAGCCCGAGGGGGACAGATACGCAGTATTTT
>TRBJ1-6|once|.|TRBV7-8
CASSLDRFNSPLHF
TGTGCCAGCAGCCTTGACAGGTTCAATTCACCCCTCCACTTT
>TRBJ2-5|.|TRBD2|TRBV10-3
CAISEGSGIAQETQYF
TGTGCCATCAGTGAGGGCAGCGGGATAGCCCAAGAGACCCAGTACTTC
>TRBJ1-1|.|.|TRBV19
CASTSSGAGETEAFF
TGTGCCAGTACCTCCTCTGGGGCAGGTGAGACTGAAGCTTTCTTT
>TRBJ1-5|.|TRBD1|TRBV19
CASMSTGTDTAYSNQPQHF
TGTGCCAGTATGTCTACCGGGACAGATACTGCCTATAGCAATCAGCCCCAGCATTTT
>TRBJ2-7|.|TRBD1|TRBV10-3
CAISPPGQGPYEQYF
TGTGCCATCAGTCCCCCGGGACAGGGTCCCTACGAGCAGTACTTC
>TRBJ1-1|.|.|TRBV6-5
CASSISTGNTEAFF
TGTGCCAGCAGTATTTCTACAGGTAACACTGAAGCTTTCTTT
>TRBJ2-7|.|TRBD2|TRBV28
CASRRAGGPSEQYF
TGTGCCAGCAGACGCGCGGGGGGGCCGAGTGAGCAGTACTTC
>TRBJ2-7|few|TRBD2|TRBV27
CASSWTSGSYEQYF
TGTGCCAGCAGTTGGACTAGCGGGAGTTATGAGCAGTACTTC
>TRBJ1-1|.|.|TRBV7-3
CASSLTSGVNTEAFF
TGTGCCAGCAGCTTAACCTCGGGTGTAAACACTGAAGCTTTCTTT
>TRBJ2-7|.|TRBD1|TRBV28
CSSGQLYEQYF
TGTTCGTCGGGACAGCTCTACGAGCAGTACTTC
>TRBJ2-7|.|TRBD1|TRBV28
CASSLTGAMSSYEQYF
TGTGCCAGCAGCTTAACAGGGGCGATGTCCTCCTACGAGCAGTACTTC
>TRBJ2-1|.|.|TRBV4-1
CASSQPTGRNEQFF
TGCGCCAGCAGCCAACCGACAGGGAGGAATGAGCAGTTCTTC
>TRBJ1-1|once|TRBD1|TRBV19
CASRWGQGTEAFF
TGTGCCAGTAGGTGGGGACAGGGGACTGAAGCTTTCTTT
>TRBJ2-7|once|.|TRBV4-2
CASSQALGSREQYF
TGTGCCAGCAGCCAAGCCCTGGGCTCACGGGAGCAGTACTTC
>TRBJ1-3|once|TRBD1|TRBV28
CASSTGQSGNTIYF
TGTGCCAGCAGCACGGGACAGTCTGGAAACACCATATATTTT
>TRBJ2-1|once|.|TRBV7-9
CASSSYPDSSNEQFF
TGTGCCAGCAGTTCATATCCGGACAGCTCCAATGAGCAGTTCTTC
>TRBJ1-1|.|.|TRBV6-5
CASSPRVQKSEAFF
TGTGCCAGCAGCCCGAGGGTTCAAAAGTCTGAAGCTTTCTTT